This T cell receptor (beta chain) was sequenced during a study of T cell changes during pregnancy in multiple sclerosis. The method was immunoSEQ multiplex PCR; TCRdb's version includes in-frame clones alone and lacks a portion of them. This table holds some 60,000 clones, 80% to 95% found once. This CDR3 is 13 amino acids long. CDR1 and CDR2 from the germline V gene are WNHNN and SYGVQD (reference sequence). Trimming cost V 5 bases and J 1 base, with 7 bases left between them. Sequencing used peripheral blood, obtained in the third trimester of pregnancy. This chain joins TRBV10-1 and TRBJ2-3; D possibly corresponds to TRBD2 (5 bases). The TCR comes from a female donor in good health, enrolled as a control in a pregnancy study. The CDR3 reads CASSKGGTDTQYF. The CDR3 region has the DNA TGCGCCAGCAGTAAGGGAGGCACAGATACGCAGTATTTT.